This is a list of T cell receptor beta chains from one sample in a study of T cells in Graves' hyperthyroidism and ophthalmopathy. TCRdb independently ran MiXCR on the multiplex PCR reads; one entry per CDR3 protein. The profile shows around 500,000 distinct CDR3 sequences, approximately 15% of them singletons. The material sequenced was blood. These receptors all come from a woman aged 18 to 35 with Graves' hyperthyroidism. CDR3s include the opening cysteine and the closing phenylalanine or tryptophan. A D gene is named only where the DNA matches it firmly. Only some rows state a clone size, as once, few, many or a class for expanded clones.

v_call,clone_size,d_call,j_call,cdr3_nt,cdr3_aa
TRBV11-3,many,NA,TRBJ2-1,TGTGCCAGCAGCTTAGCTGGGCGGCCAAGCTCCTACAATGAGCAGTTCTTC,CASSLAGRPSSYNEQFF
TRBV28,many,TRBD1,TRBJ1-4,TGTGCCAGCAGGGGGACAGGAAATAATGAAAAACTGTTTTTT,CASRGTGNNEKLFF
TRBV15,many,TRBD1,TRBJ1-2,TGTGCCACCAGCACCGGACCAGGGACAGGGGCTGGCTACACCTTC,CATSTGPGTGAGYTF
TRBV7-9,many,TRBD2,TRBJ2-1,TGTGCCAGCAGCTTATCGGGAGGGTGGAATGAGCAGTTCTTC,CASSLSGGWNEQFF
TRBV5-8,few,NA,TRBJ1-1,TGTGCCAGCAGCGAGGACACGAACACTGAAGCTTTCTTT,CASSEDTNTEAFF
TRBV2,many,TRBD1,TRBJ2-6,TGTGCCAGCGAAGACAGGGGCTCTGGGGCCAACGTCCTGACTTTC,CASEDRGSGANVLTF
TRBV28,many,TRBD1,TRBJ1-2,TGTGCCAGCCTCGGGACAGTCTATGGCTACACCTTC,CASLGTVYGYTF
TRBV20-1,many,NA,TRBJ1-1,TGCAGTGCTCCTCCCTTAGGCACTGAAGCTTTCTTT,CSAPPLGTEAFF
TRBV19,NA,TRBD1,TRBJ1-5,TGTGCCAGTAACCAGGGGGGGGATCAGCCCCAGCATTTT,CASNQGGDQPQHF
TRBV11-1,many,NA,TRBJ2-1,TGTGCCAGCAGCTTAGGATTCAGTTCCTACAATGAGCAGTTCTTC,CASSLGFSSYNEQFF
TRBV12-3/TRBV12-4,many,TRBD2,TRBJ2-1,TGTGCCAGCAGGGAGACTAGCGGGAGTCAGGATGAGCAGTTCTTC,CASRETSGSQDEQFF
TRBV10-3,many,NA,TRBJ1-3,TGTGCCATCAGGGAAGCCTCCGGAAACACCATATATTTT,CAIREASGNTIYF
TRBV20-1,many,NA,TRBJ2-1,TGCAGTCCTCAGTTTACCTACAATGAGCAGTTCTTC,CSPQFTYNEQFF
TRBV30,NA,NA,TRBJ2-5,TGTGCCTGGAGTGGTTCAGGCGAAGAGACCCAGTACTTC,CAWSGSGEETQYF
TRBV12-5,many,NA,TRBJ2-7,TGTGCTAGTGGTTTGATACAGGGAGGAAACGAGCAGTACTTC,CASGLIQGGNEQYF
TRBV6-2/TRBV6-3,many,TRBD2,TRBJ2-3,TGTGCCAGCAGTTACTCGACTAGCGGGAGTAGCTCAGATACGCAGTATTTT,CASSYSTSGSSSDTQYF
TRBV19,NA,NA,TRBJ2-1,TGTGCCAGTAGTGGGCCTACGTCATACAATGAGCAGTTCTTC,CASSGPTSYNEQFF
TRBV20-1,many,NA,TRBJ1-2,TGCAGTGCTAGACCACCCCCGGCCAGGGATTATGGCTACACCTTC,CSARPPPARDYGYTF
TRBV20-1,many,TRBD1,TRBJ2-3,TGCAGTGCTATCTCCGGGACAGGGGGCACAGATACGCAGTATTTT,CSAISGTGGTDTQYF
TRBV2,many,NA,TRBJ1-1,TGTGCCAGCAGCGCACGGGGTGGGGAAGCTTTCTTT,CASSARGGEAFF
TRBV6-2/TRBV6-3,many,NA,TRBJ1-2,TGTGCCAGCAGTTACTCCCTCAGGGAACGGGCGCGAGGCTACACCTTC,CASSYSLRERARGYTF
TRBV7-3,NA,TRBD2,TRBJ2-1,TGTGCCAGCAGCCCCCAAGGGACTAGCGGGAGGGCCGGTGAGCAGTTCTTC,CASSPQGTSGRAGEQFF
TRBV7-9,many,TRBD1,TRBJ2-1,TGTGCCAAACGGGACAGGGGTTATAATGAGCAGTTCTTC,CAKRDRGYNEQFF
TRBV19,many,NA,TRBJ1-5,TGTGCCAGTAGTATTCTGACAGGCAGCAATCAGCCCCAGCATTTT,CASSILTGSNQPQHF
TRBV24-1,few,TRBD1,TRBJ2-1,TGTGCCACCAGTGATCCCGGACAGGGGCCCTACAATGAGCAGTTCTTC,CATSDPGQGPYNEQFF
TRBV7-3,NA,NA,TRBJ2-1,TGTGCCAGCAGCACTTTTGGGGGATCCTACAATGAGCAGTTCTTC,CASSTFGGSYNEQFF
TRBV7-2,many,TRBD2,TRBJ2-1,TGTGCCAGCAGCCTAACCACAGGACTAGCGGGGGGGAATGAGCAGTTCTTC,CASSLTTGLAGGNEQFF
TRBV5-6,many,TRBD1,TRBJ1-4,TGTGCCAGCAGCCGACAGGGGGTAAATGAAAAACTGTTTTTT,CASSRQGVNEKLFF
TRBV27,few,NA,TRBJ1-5,TGTGCCAGCAGTATGCAGGGCAATCAGCCCCAGCATTTT,CASSMQGNQPQHF
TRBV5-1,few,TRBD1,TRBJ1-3,TGCGCCAGCAGCCCAACACAGGGGCCTGGAAACACCATATATTTT,CASSPTQGPGNTIYF
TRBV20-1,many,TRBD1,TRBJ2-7,TGCAGTGCTCACAACCCCCGGGACAGGGGCTATGACTCCTACGAGCAGTACTTC,CSAHNPRDRGYDSYEQYF
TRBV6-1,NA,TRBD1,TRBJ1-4,TGTGCCAGCAGTCGCGACAGGGGTGGGGAAAAACTGCTTTTT,CASSRDRGGEKLLF
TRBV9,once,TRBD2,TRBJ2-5,TGTGCCAGCAGCACCCGGGGGGGAAGCCAAGAGACCCAGTACTTC,CASSTRGGSQETQYF
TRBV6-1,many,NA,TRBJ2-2,TGTGCCAGCACCCCGACACTACAGACCGGGGAGCTGTTTTTT,CASTPTLQTGELFF
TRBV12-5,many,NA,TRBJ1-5,TGTGCTAGTGGTTTCTCCGCAGGGACTAGCAATCAGCCCCAGCATTTT,CASGFSAGTSNQPQHF
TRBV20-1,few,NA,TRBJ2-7,TGCAGTGCTACTCCCTGGGGGTCCCCCACCTACGAGCAGTACTTC,CSATPWGSPTYEQYF
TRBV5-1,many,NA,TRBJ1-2,TGCGCCAGCAGCTTGGAGGTGGACAACCTCTATTCCTATGGCTACACCTTC,CASSLEVDNLYSYGYTF
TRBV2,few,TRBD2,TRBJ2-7,TGTGCCAGCTCCCGGCGGGAGGGCTCCTACGAGCAGTACTTC,CASSRREGSYEQYF
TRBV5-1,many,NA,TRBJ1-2,TGCGCCAGCAGCTTGGGGGGCAGGGATAATGGCTACACCTTC,CASSLGGRDNGYTF
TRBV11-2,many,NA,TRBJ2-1,TGTGCCAGCAGCTTAGATCAAGGTGGGGGGCAGTTCTTC,CASSLDQGGGQFF
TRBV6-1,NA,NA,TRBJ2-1,TGTGCCAGCAGTCGGCCTATACCCTACGAGCAGTTCTTC,CASSRPIPYEQFF
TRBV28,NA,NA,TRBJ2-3,TGTGCCAGCAGTCCCGGGGACACTACGAGCACAGATACGCAGTATTTT,CASSPGDTTSTDTQYF
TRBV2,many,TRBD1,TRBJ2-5,TGTGCCAGCAGCGGGGACAGCTACCAAGAGACCCAGTACTTC,CASSGDSYQETQYF
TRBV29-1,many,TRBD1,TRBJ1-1,TGCAGCGTGGGGCGGGACAGGGGTACTGAAGCTTTCTTT,CSVGRDRGTEAFF
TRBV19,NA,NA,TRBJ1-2,TGTGCCAGTAGACGAACCGGCAACAACTATGGCTACACCTTC,CASRRTGNNYGYTF
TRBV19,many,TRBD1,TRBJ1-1,TGTGCCAGTATTCGGACAGGGGGTAGGTTGAACACTGAAGCTTTCTTT,CASIRTGGRLNTEAFF
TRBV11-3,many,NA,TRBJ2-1,TGTGCCAGCAGCTTAGTGGGACTTAGCCCAAAATACAATGAGCAGTTCTTC,CASSLVGLSPKYNEQFF
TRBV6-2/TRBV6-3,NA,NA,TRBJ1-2,TGTGCCAGCAGTTCTACCAATGGCTACACCTTC,CASSSTNGYTF
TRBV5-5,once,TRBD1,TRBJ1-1,TGTGCCAGCAGCTTGGAGACAGGGGGTAGGAACACTGAAGCTTTCTTT,CASSLETGGRNTEAFF
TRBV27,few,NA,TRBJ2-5,TGTGCCACTCGAGGGGGGGAATCGGGAGAGACCCAGTACTTC,CATRGGESGETQYF